This TCR beta chain was sequenced for a study of CD8+CD57+ T cells in acquired aplastic anemia. Study summary: CD4+ cells from healthy donors averaged around 10 million reads. Whole-study results and caveats: Comparison of patients with controls identified 25 to 35 shared CD8+ CDR3 sequences. A significant difference in CD8+ Simpson's diversity between patients and controls was not found.

As to this clonotype: Antigen unknown.

TCR beta VDJ combinations and CDR3 sequences were profiled from genomic DNA. TCRdb analysed the reads with MiXCR anew, one entry per CDR3 protein. Of about 190,000 distinct CDR3 sequences in the sample, roughly 56% were seen once. Losses at the gene ends were 11 bases for V and 4 bases for J; bases not matched to a gene: 10. CDR3 length: 14 residues. Germline V gene lookup returns CDR1 KGHDR and CDR2 SFDVKD. Source material: sorted CD4+, CD8+, or CD8+CD57+ T cells (not recorded which) from PBMCs. The rearrangement joins TRBV24-1 to TRBJ1-5; 7 bases agree with TRBD1. The TCR was taken from a human donor in good health, serving as a control. The CDR3 nucleotides are TGTGCCAGCGGAAGGACAGGAGGGAATCAGCCCCAGCATTTT. It is translated as CASGRTGGNQPQHF.